This T cell receptor (beta chain) originates from a study of cytomegalovirus exposure and HLA in healthy donors. This CDR3 contains 13 residues. Germline CDR1 and CDR2: SNHLY and FYNNEI. V lost 10 bases, J lost 7 bases, and 9 bases stayed unmatched. PCR employed 60 Vbeta and 13 Jbeta primers. Assay: immunoSEQ multiplex PCR; the TCRdb copy retains only in-frame clones and omits some. The sample has around 190,000 clones, around 77% seen once. The chain is built from TRBV2 and TRBJ2-7; 11 nucleotides line up with TRBD1. Material: PBMCs. This TCR was sampled from a woman between 25 and 40 years old in good health and CMV-seronegative. CDR3 in amino acids: CATAGTGGLEQYF. Written as DNA, the CDR3 is TGTGCCACGGCCGGGACAGGGGGACTTGAGCAGTACTTC.